The 18 T cell receptor beta chains below all came from one sample that was sequenced in a study of identical twins. MiXCR, applied by TCRdb to the 5' RACE reads, yields one record per CDR3 protein. Of approximately 890,000 distinct CDR3 sequences in the sample, roughly an eighth were seen once. These data were likewise used in another study, on yellow fever vaccine responses in identical twins.

The sequenced sample was PBMCs. The receptors shown here come from a young woman in good health.

This chain links TRBV2 with TRBJ2-5; TRBD1 aligns across 8 bases. Germline V gene lookup returns CDR1 SNHLY and CDR2 FYNNEI. V lost 6 bases to trimming and J lost 4 bases; unmatched junction nucleotides: 4. The CDR3 is 13 residues long. CDR3 loop: CASRTGEGETQYF. In DNA, the CDR3 is TGTGCCAGCAGGACAGGGGAAGGAGAGACCCAGTACTTC. The whole variable domain, filled in from reference TRBV2 and TRBJ2-5, reads EPEVTQTPSHQVTQMGQEVILRCVPISNHLYFYWYRQILGQKVEFLVSFYNNEISEKSEIFDDQFSVERPDGSNFTLKIRSTKLEDSAMYFCASRTGEGETQYFGPGTRLLVL.

This clonotype was observed a handful of times. V usage is TRBV14 and J usage is TRBJ2-1; 14 bases match TRBD2. Germline V lookup: CDR1 SGHDN, CDR2 FVKESK. The CDR3 sequence is 17 residues long. Germline trimming cut 0 bases from V and 8 bases from J; bases unmatched to any gene: 6. As DNA, the CDR3 is TGTGCCAGCAGCCAAGATATGGGACTAGCGGGAGCCGATGAGCAGTTCTTC. Translation gives CASSQDMGLAGADEQFF.

The gene calls are TRBV2 and TRBJ2-3, with TRBD2 matching over 7 bases. This CDR3 contains 15 residues. The V gene end was trimmed by 8 bases and the J gene end by 4 bases; junction bases not matched to a gene: 12. Germline V gene lookup returns CDR1 SNHLY and CDR2 FYNNEI. CDR3 sequence: CASLRGRDVADTQYF. The DNA of the CDR3 is TGTGCCAGCCTACGGGGGAGGGACGTGGCAGATACGCAGTATTTT. Based on the CDR3 plus reference TRBV2 and TRBJ2-3, the full variable domain is EPEVTQTPSHQVTQMGQEVILRCVPISNHLYFYWYRQILGQKVEFLVSFYNNEISEKSEIFDDQFSVERPDGSNFTLKIRSTKLEDSAMYFCASLRGRDVADTQYFGPGTRLTVL.

The genes are TRBV6-2 or TRBV6-3 and TRBJ1-5; TRBD1 is a possible D gene (5 bases). The CDR3 spans 14 residues. Trimming left V 2 bases short and J 7 bases short, with 12 bases between. Germline CDR1 is MNHEY and CDR2 is SVGEGT. The CDR3 region has the DNA TGTGCCAGCAGTTACGGGGGGTCCAGCCAGCCCCAGCATTTT. This translates into CASSYGGSSQPQHF.

This sequence joins TRBV3-1 and TRBJ2-3; D ambiguous. Germline V gives CDR1 LGHDT, CDR2 YNNKEL (reference sequence). CDR3 length: 14 amino acids. V lost 0 bases and J 7 bases, leaving 11 bases between the germline ends. CDR3 sequence reads: CASSQDVTGYTQYF. CDR3 nucleotides: TGTGCCAGCAGCCAAGATGTGACTGGATATACGCAGTATTTT.

This chain connects TRBV5-1 to TRBJ1-5, with D hard to call. CDR1 SGHRS and CDR2 YFSETQ come from the germline V gene. The CDR3 spans 16 residues. Deletions cut 4 bases from V and 4 bases from J, with 18 bases between. CDR3 bases: TGCGCCAGCAGCCTGGGTATGGAGGGATTAAATCAGCCCCAGCATTTT. Its protein product is CASSLGMEGLNQPQHF.

The J gene is TRBJ2-1, the V gene TRBV29-1; D is perhaps TRBD1 (5 bases). This CDR3 is built from 14 residues. The V gene lost 1 base and the J gene lost 2 bases, with 9 bases spanning the gap. Germline lookup yields CDR1 SQVTM and CDR2 ANQGSEA. The CDR3 DNA reads TGCAGCGTTGAAGGGACACCGACCTACAATGAGCAGTTCTTC. Protein: CSVEGTPTYNEQFF.

Points on this clonotype: A much larger clone lies one base from this, so it may be a read error. The V gene is TRBV27, the J gene TRBJ2-7, with 8 bases lining up with TRBD1. CDR1 is MNHEY and CDR2 is SMNVEV in the germline V gene (reference sequence). The CDR3 is 12 amino acids. CDR3 amino acids: CASSFPGGPQCF. CDR3 coding DNA: TGTGCCAGCAGTTTCCCAGGGGGCCCCCAGTGCTTC.

The chain recombines TRBV5-1 with TRBJ2-1; D gene unclear. The V end was cut by 2 bases, the J end by 6 bases, with 12 bases between. CDR3 length equals 14 residues. Germline lookup yields CDR1 SGHRS and CDR2 YFSETQ. The CDR3 reads CASSLEGPVNEQFF. The CDR3 nucleotides are TGCGCCAGCAGCTTAGAAGGTCCCGTCAATGAGCAGTTCTTC.

The CDR3 DNA sequence: TGTGCCAGCAGTTACGGACAGGGGGACACTGAAGCTTTCTTT. Its protein product is CASSYGQGDTEAFF. The chain combines TRBV6-5 with TRBJ1-1, with 10 bases fitting TRBD1. The J segment lost 3 bases and the V segment lost 2 bases, leaving 0 bases of the junction unmatched. Germline lookup yields CDR1 MNHEY and CDR2 SVGAGI. The CDR3 runs to 14 residues.

This clonotype was recorded a few times. This chain joins TRBV6-1 and TRBJ2-7; D remains unclear. The germline V and J ends were trimmed by 3 bases and 0 bases, with 9 bases remaining between them. The CDR3 is 14 amino acids. Germline V gene lookup returns CDR1 MNHNS and CDR2 SASEGT. The CDR3 spells CASSDPGISYEQYV. In DNA, the CDR3 is TGTGCCAGCAGTGACCCTGGGATCTCCTACGAGCAGTACGTC.

This clonotype was seen more than once but under ten times. The CDR3 region is CASSYSSWGLNTEAFF. CDR3 coding DNA: TGTGCCAGCAGTTACTCGAGTTGGGGACTGAACACTGAAGCTTTCTTT. This chain connects TRBV6-2 or TRBV6-3 to TRBJ1-1; a weak D match, TRBD1 (5 bases). Trimming took off 0 bases at V and 0 bases at J, with 11 bases between the two ends. This CDR3 comprises 16 residues. The germline gives CDR1 MNHEY, CDR2 SVGEGT.

Ten or more counts support this clonotype. This chain uses TRBV12-3 or TRBV12-4 with TRBJ2-7; 10 bases are shared with TRBD2. V lost 7 bases, J lost 4 bases, and 7 bases stayed unmatched. The CDR3 has 14 amino acids. This CDR3 reads CASKPSGSVYEQYF. For the CDR3, the DNA is TGTGCCAGCAAGCCTAGCGGGAGCGTTTACGAGCAGTACTTC.

At least ten counts were recorded for this clonotype. The genes are TRBV6-5 and TRBJ2-1; tentatively, D is TRBD2 (6 bases). CDR3 size: 12 residues. V was cut by 6 bases and J by 8 bases, with 11 bases left in between. The germline V gene encodes CDR1 MNHEY and CDR2 SVGAGI. The CDR3 here is CASSYGGDEQFF. The CDR3 region has the DNA TGTGCCAGCAGCTACGGAGGGGATGAGCAGTTCTTC.

This clonotype appeared a few times. This chain uses TRBV4-1 with TRBJ2-3; 8 bases match TRBD1. The length of the CDR3 is 15 residues. From germline, CDR1 is MGHRA and CDR2 YSYEKL. V lost 4 bases to trimming and J lost 0 bases; unmatched junction nucleotides: 3. The chain's CDR3 is CASSPTGGSTDTQYF. CDR3 DNA sequence: TGCGCCAGCAGCCCAACAGGGGGGAGCACAGATACGCAGTATTTT.

This clonotype came up a few times. This sequence joins TRBV12-3 or TRBV12-4 and TRBJ2-1; D remains unclear. Trimming removed 5 bases from V and 4 bases from J, with 15 bases in between. The CDR3 has 15 amino acids. CDR3 in amino acids: CASSTSFLYYNEQFF. DNA for the CDR3: TGTGCCAGCAGTACCAGTTTTCTCTATTACAATGAGCAGTTCTTC.

Ten or more counts support this clonotype. The rearrangement links TRBV10-2 to TRBJ1-6, with D unresolved. The CDR3 sequence is 16 residues long. V dropped 4 bases and J dropped 6 bases, with 16 bases sitting between them. Looked up from germline, CDR1 is WSHSY and CDR2 is SAAADI. The CDR3 region has the DNA TGCGCCAGCAGTGCCCCACTCACGGGGAGTAATTCACCCCTCCACTTT. Its protein is CASSAPLTGSNSPLHF.

This clonotype was observed many times. This sequence joins TRBV12-3 or TRBV12-4 and TRBJ1-2, with 9 bases lining up with TRBD1. There are 15 residues in the CDR3. Unmatched junction bases numbered 7, after V lost 5 bases and J lost 3 bases. CDR3: CASSAYRGLDYGYTF. CDR3 nucleotide sequence: TGTGCCAGCAGTGCCTACAGGGGGCTCGACTATGGCTACACCTTC.